The next 27 T cell receptor beta chains were all read from a single sample in a study of cytomegalovirus exposure and HLA in healthy donors. It was with 60 Vbeta and 13 Jbeta primers that the PCR ran. Assay used: immunoSEQ multiplex PCR; TCRdb lists only in-frame clones, some missing. The repertoire consists of a few hundred thousand clones, with about 80% occurring once and the leading ten covering 0.3%. The sequencing sample was made of PBMCs. These receptors were collected from a girl aged 2-10 years in good health and CMV-seronegative.

This chain connects TRBV5-6 to TRBJ1-2, with TRBD1 identical over 10 bases. V trimming: 3 bases; J trimming: 5 bases; junction bases outside the gene matches: 7. The length of the CDR3 is 15 residues. Germline V gives CDR1 SGHDT, CDR2 YYEEEE. The DNA for the CDR3 is TGTGCCAGCAGCTCACCGGACAGGGGGTTATATGGCTACACCTTC. Its protein is CASSSPDRGLYGYTF. Full variable domain (outside the CDR3, taken from reference TRBV5-6 and TRBJ1-2): DAGVTQSPTHLIKTRGQQVTLRCSPKSGHDTVSWYQQALGQGPQFIFQYYEEEERQRGNFPDRFSGHQFPNYSSELNVNALLLGDSALYLCASSSPDRGLYGYTFGSGTRLTVV.

The table lists this clone with a few counts. The chain carries TRBV27 and TRBJ1-3; the match to TRBD1 covers 9 bases. The CDR3 sequence is 15 residues long. Germline V gene sequence: CDR1 MNHEY, CDR2 SMNVEV (reference sequence). Losses at the gene ends were 4 bases for V and 0 bases for J; bases not matched to a gene: 1. The CDR3 sequence: CASSWGQGSGNTIYF. The CDR3 DNA follows: TGTGCCAGCAGTTGGGGACAGGGCTCTGGAAACACCATATATTTT.

The V call is TRBV5-1, the J call TRBJ2-1; 7 nucleotides align to TRBD1. This CDR3 spans 12 amino acids. Per germline, CDR1 SGHRS and CDR2 YFSETQ. Germline trimming cut 1 base from V and 12 bases from J; bases unmatched to any gene: 4. CDR3 DNA sequence: TGCGCCAGCAGCTTGAGGGGGCGAATGCAGTTCTTC. Residues: CASSLRGRMQFF.

J is TRBJ1-1 and V is TRBV10-3; D not certain. CDR3 size: 15 residues. CDR1 and CDR2 (germline): ENHRY, SYGVKD. V lost 8 bases and J 3 bases, leaving 19 bases between the germline ends. The CDR3 DNA reads TGTGCCATCGCGGCCCCGGCGGGGATGGACACTGAAGCTTTCTTT. As protein: CAIAAPAGMDTEAFF.

The chain employs TRBV19 and TRBJ2-2, with D hard to call. This CDR3 is 13 amino acids long. CDR1 LNHDA and CDR2 SQIVND come from the germline V gene (reference sequence). Trimming removed 7 bases from V and 4 bases from J, with 10 bases in between. In DNA, the CDR3 is TGTGCCAGTATACCAGACTCCACCGGGGAGCTGTTTTTT. It specifies CASIPDSTGELFF.

The count of this clone is one. Here the CDR3 reads CASSGRGGNYGYTF. CDR3 DNA sequence: TGTGCCAGCAGCGGGAGGGGGGGTAACTATGGCTACACCTTC. The chain links TRBV9 to TRBJ1-2, with D possibly matching TRBD1 (6 bases). The CDR3 has 14 amino acids. V lost 3 bases, J lost 1 base, and 10 bases lay in between. Germline assignment: CDR1 SGDLS and CDR2 YYNGEE.

The chain joins TRBV6-1 to TRBJ2-5; 9 bases are a match to TRBD2. The CDR3 loop spans 14 amino acids. Germline V gene data show CDR1 as MNHNS and CDR2 as SASEGT. V was clipped by 9 bases and J by 5 bases; unmatched bases: 10. The CDR3, as DNA: TGTGCCAGTGGCGGGGGCGGGGGGGCGGAGACCCAGTACTTC. Its protein product is CASGGGGGAETQYF.

This chain uses TRBV7-9 with TRBJ1-4; 9 bases map to TRBD1. Germline V gives CDR1 SEHNR, CDR2 FQNEAQ (reference sequence). Trimming at V came to 4 bases and at J to 10 bases, leaving 10 bases not matched to a gene. CDR3 length: 15 amino acids. CDR3: CASSSIDRGNGKLFF. CDR3 nucleotide sequence: TGTGCCAGCAGCTCGATTGACAGGGGGAACGGAAAACTGTTTTTT. Drawing the rest from reference TRBV7-9 and TRBJ1-4, the complete variable domain is DTGVSQNPRHKITKRGQNVTFRCDPISEHNRLYWYRQTLGQGPEFLTYFQNEAQLEKSRLLSDRFSAERPKGSFSTLEIQRTEQGDSAMYLCASSSIDRGNGKLFFGSGTQLSVL.

This chain connects TRBV27 to TRBJ2-5; 11 nucleotides align to TRBD2. CDR1 MNHEY and CDR2 SMNVEV come from the germline V gene (reference sequence). V lost 2 bases and J lost 5; bases outside the gene matches: 7. The CDR3 is made up of 16 amino acids. CDR3 bases: TGTGCCAGCAGTTTAGGGACTAGCGGCCTCTGGGAGACCCAGTACTTC. This codes for CASSLGTSGLWETQYF.

Note on this clone: Other DNA sequences within the sample encode an identical CDR3. V usage is TRBV5-4 and J usage is TRBJ2-7, with 8 bases that match TRBD1. Germline V gene data show CDR1 as SGHNT and CDR2 as YYREEE (reference sequence). The J segment lost 3 bases and the V segment lost 4 bases, leaving 6 bases of the junction unmatched. The CDR3 has 14 amino acids. Written as DNA, the CDR3 is TGTGCCAGCAGCCCCGGGACAGGATTCTACGAGCAGTACTTC. Translated, it gives CASSPGTGFYEQYF. Full variable domain (missing parts from reference TRBV5-4 and TRBJ2-7): ETGVTQSPTHLIKTRGQQVTLRCSSQSGHNTVSWYQQALGQGPQFIFQYYREEENGRGNFPPRFSGLQFPNYSSELNVNALELDDSALYLCASSPGTGFYEQYFGPGTRLTVT.

The gene calls are TRBV28 and TRBJ2-7, with TRBD1 matching 9 bases. Germline values: CDR1 MDHEN, CDR2 SYDVKM. The CDR3 extends over 15 amino acids. The trim removed 3 bases at V and 5 bases at J, leaving 8 bases unmatched. CDR3 amino acids: CASSFRDRESDEQYF. CDR3 sequence (DNA): TGTGCCAGCAGTTTTCGGGACAGGGAATCTGACGAGCAGTACTTC.

The chain has TRBV5-1 and TRBJ2-7; 8 nucleotides match TRBD1. V dropped 8 bases and J dropped 0; count of bases not matched to a gene: 13. The CDR3 is 16 residues long. Germline CDR1 SGHRS, CDR2 YFSETQ. The CDR3 sequence is CASYSGTGSISYEQYF. DNA for the CDR3: TGCGCCAGTTATTCCGGGACAGGTAGTATCTCCTACGAGCAGTACTTC.

The chain combines TRBV28 with TRBJ2-7, with 11 bases identical to TRBD2. The CDR3 contains 14 residues. Trimming removed 5 bases from V and 7 bases from J; junction bases left unmatched: 7. Germline V gene sequence: CDR1 MDHEN, CDR2 SYDVKM. Here the CDR3 reads CASSVAGGPGEQYF. The DNA of the CDR3 is TGTGCCAGCAGTGTAGCGGGAGGGCCGGGGGAGCAGTACTTC.

V is TRBV6-1 and J is TRBJ2-1; 7 bases map to TRBD2. Germline trimming cut 3 bases from V and 7 bases from J; bases unmatched to any gene: 12. The CDR3 is 16 residues long. Germline loops: CDR1 MNHNS, CDR2 SASEGT. CDR3 loop: CASSDFGVAGKNEQFF. CDR3 coding DNA: TGTGCCAGCAGTGACTTCGGGGTAGCGGGTAAGAATGAGCAGTTCTTC.

The J gene is TRBJ2-1, the V gene TRBV2; TRBD2 aligns across 7 bases. CDR1 and CDR2 from the germline V gene are SNHLY and FYNNEI. V lost 4 bases to trimming and J lost 5 bases; unmatched junction nucleotides: 8. The CDR3 spans 15 residues. The CDR3 region has the DNA TGTGCCAGCAGTGCGGAGGCTAGCGGAAACAATGAGCAGTTCTTC. It specifies CASSAEASGNNEQFF.

This clone occurred a few times. The gene calls are TRBV2 and TRBJ2-7, with a weak D call TRBD2 (6 bases). Germline V gives CDR1 SNHLY, CDR2 FYNNEI. V was pared by 8 bases and J by 7 bases, with 18 bases between. CDR3 length: 13 residues. CDR3 sequence reads: CASRTILAREQYF. In DNA form, the CDR3 reads TGTGCCAGCCGAACCATACTAGCTCGGGAGCAGTACTTC.

J is TRBJ2-3 and V is TRBV5-1, with TRBD1 matching over 9 bases. Germline CDR1 and CDR2: SGHRS and YFSETQ. The CDR3 extends over 16 amino acids. The ends lost 4 bases at V and 0 bases at J; junction bases unmatched: 6. CDR3 nucleotide sequence: TGCGCCAGCAGCGGAAGGGACAGGGCGAGCACAGATACGCAGTATTTT. It yields the protein CASSGRDRASTDTQYF.

The rearrangement joins TRBV29-1 to TRBJ2-7; TRBD2 is a possible D gene (5 bases). Germline V lookup: CDR1 SQVTM, CDR2 ANQGSEA. With 4 bases removed from V and 1 base from J, the gap between germline ends came to 14 bases. This CDR3 spans 14 amino acids. The CDR3 loop is CSVAKGERSYEQYF. The DNA of the CDR3 is TGCAGCGTTGCAAAGGGAGAACGGTCCTACGAGCAGTACTTC.

This clone has a single count. This chain joins TRBV27 and TRBJ2-7; a weak D match, TRBD2 (5 bases). CDR1 is MNHEY and CDR2 is SMNVEV in the germline V gene (reference sequence). V shed 1 base and J shed 0 bases, with 7 bases lying between them. This CDR3 has 14 amino acids. CDR3 sequence reads: CASSLYGNSYEQYF. The CDR3 coding sequence is TGTGCCAGCAGTTTATACGGGAACTCCTACGAGCAGTACTTC.

The chain has TRBV11-1 and TRBJ2-7; D gene uncertain. The V end was cut by 0 bases, the J end by 6 bases, with 9 bases between. CDR3 length: 13 residues. Germline CDR1 and CDR2: SGHAT and FQDESV (reference sequence). CDR3 loop: CASSLARAREQYF. The CDR3 bases are TGTGCCAGCAGCTTAGCTCGAGCGCGCGAGCAGTACTTC. The full variable domain, in which reference TRBV11-1 and TRBJ2-7 provide the parts outside the CDR3, is EAEVAQSPRYKITEKSQAVAFWCDPISGHATLYWYRQILGQGPELLVQFQDESVVDDSQLPKDRFSAERLKGVDSTLKIQPAELGDSAMYLCASSLARAREQYFGPGTRLTVT.

The chain employs TRBV4-1 and TRBJ2-1, with 9 bases fitting TRBD2. CDR3 length: 16 amino acids. Looked up from germline, CDR1 is MGHRA and CDR2 is YSYEKL. V was clipped by 3 bases and J by 1 base; unmatched bases: 4. The CDR3 loop is CASSQRTSESYNEQFF. CDR3 nucleotides: TGCGCCAGCAGCCAGCGGACTAGCGAGTCCTACAATGAGCAGTTCTTC.

The gene calls are TRBV6-5 and TRBJ2-3; TRBD1 aligns across 9 bases. With V trimmed by 2 bases and J by 4 bases, 1 base remained unmatched. Germline V gene sequence: CDR1 MNHEY, CDR2 SVGAGI. This CDR3 is built from 14 residues. The CDR3 DNA is TGTGCCAGCAGTTACCGGACAGGGGCAGATACGCAGTATTTT. It codes for CASSYRTGADTQYF.

J is TRBJ2-1 and V is TRBV6-5; 9 nucleotides line up with TRBD2. Trimming at V came to 2 bases and at J to 10 bases, leaving 6 bases not matched to a gene. This CDR3 is 14 amino acids long. CDR1 and CDR2 (germline): MNHEY, SVGAGI. CDR3 in amino acids: CASSYATSGEEQFF. The DNA of the CDR3 is TGTGCCAGCAGTTACGCGACTAGCGGTGAAGAGCAGTTCTTC.

The chain couples TRBV30 to TRBJ2-7; perhaps TRBD1 as D (5 bases). CDR1 is GTSNPN, CDR2 SVGIG, per germline (reference sequence). The CDR3 extends over 16 amino acids. V lost 4 bases to trimming and J lost 2 bases, with 21 bases between them. CDR3 region: CAWTPQRSLGPYEQYF. The CDR3, as DNA: TGTGCCTGGACCCCCCAGAGGAGCCTGGGGCCCTACGAGCAGTACTTC.

The table lists this clone with a count of one. The genes are TRBV5-1 and TRBJ2-3; 7 bases fit TRBD2. V lost 0 bases, J lost 5 bases, and 6 bases stayed unmatched. Per the germline V gene, CDR1 is SGHRS and CDR2 is YFSETQ. The CDR3 has 15 amino acids. The CDR3 protein is CASSLDRGGIDTQYF. The CDR3 bases are TGCGCCAGCAGCTTGGATAGGGGAGGGATAGATACGCAGTATTTT.

The chain uses TRBV6-1 and TRBJ2-7; D is possibly TRBD1 (5 bases). The CDR3 is made up of 13 amino acids. V was clipped by 11 bases and J by 2 bases, with 16 bases between them. CDR1 is MNHNS and CDR2 is SASEGT in the germline V gene. CDR3 region: CACKQVRTYEQYF. The DNA for the CDR3 is TGTGCCTGCAAACAGGTGAGAACCTACGAGCAGTACTTC.

The chain joins TRBV15 to TRBJ2-3; TRBD1 matches 9 bases. CDR3 size: 18 residues. Germline CDR1 and CDR2: LNHNV and YYDKDF (reference sequence). V shed 1 base and J 2 bases; nucleotides not matched to a gene: 10. CDR3 region: CATSRVPDGTGLTDTQYF. The CDR3 nucleotides are TGTGCCACCAGCAGAGTCCCTGACGGGACAGGGCTCACAGATACGCAGTATTTT.